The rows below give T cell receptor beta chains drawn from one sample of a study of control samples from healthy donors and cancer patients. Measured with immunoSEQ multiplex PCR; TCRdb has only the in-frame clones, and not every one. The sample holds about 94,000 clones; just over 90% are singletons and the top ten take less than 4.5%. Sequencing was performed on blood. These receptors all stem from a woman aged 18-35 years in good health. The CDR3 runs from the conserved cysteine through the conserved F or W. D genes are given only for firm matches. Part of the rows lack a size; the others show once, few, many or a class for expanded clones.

cdr3_nt: TGTGCCAGCAGTTCCTACGACCCCACAGGGGACGGGGATACGCAGTATTTT
cdr3_aa: CASSSYDPTGDGDTQYF
d_call: TRBD1
j_call: TRBJ2-3
clone_size: NA
v_call: TRBV2

cdr3_nt: TGTGCCAGCAGGGACAGGGCTGGAAACACCATATATTTT
cdr3_aa: CASRDRAGNTIYF
d_call: TRBD1
j_call: TRBJ1-3
clone_size: once
v_call: TRBV2

cdr3_nt: TGTGCCACCAGTGAGCCTAACTATGGGGCCCAGTACTTC
cdr3_aa: CATSEPNYGAQYF
d_call: NA
j_call: TRBJ2-5
clone_size: NA
v_call: TRBV24-1

cdr3_nt: TGTGCCAGCAGCGTAGGCGACAGAGAGACCCAGTACTTC
cdr3_aa: CASSVGDRETQYF
d_call: NA
j_call: TRBJ2-5
clone_size: NA
v_call: TRBV9

cdr3_nt: TGTGCCATCAGTGAGGAAGGGTGGCTCCACACCTTC
cdr3_aa: CAISEEGWLHTF
d_call: NA
j_call: TRBJ1-2
clone_size: NA
v_call: TRBV10-3

cdr3_nt: TGCAGCGTCCAGACTAGTGGATCGCAGTATTTT
cdr3_aa: CSVQTSGSQYF
d_call: NA
j_call: TRBJ2-3
clone_size: NA
v_call: TRBV29-1

cdr3_nt: TGTGCCAGCAGTACCCCCGGGGCTACGAACACTGAAGCTTTCTTT
cdr3_aa: CASSTPGATNTEAFF
d_call: NA
j_call: TRBJ1-1
clone_size: NA
v_call: TRBV2

cdr3_nt: TGCAGCGTTGAGGGGGCCGGGACAGGTGACTATGGCTACACCTTC
cdr3_aa: CSVEGAGTGDYGYTF
d_call: TRBD1
j_call: TRBJ1-2
clone_size: NA
v_call: TRBV29-1

cdr3_nt: TGCGCCAGCAGCTTGGCTAGTCCAGAAGAGACCCAGTACTTC
cdr3_aa: CASSLASPEETQYF
d_call: NA
j_call: TRBJ2-5
clone_size: NA
v_call: TRBV5-1

cdr3_nt: TGTGCCAGCAGTCTACAGGGGGCTCTAGACACTGAAGCTTTCTTT
cdr3_aa: CASSLQGALDTEAFF
d_call: TRBD1
j_call: TRBJ1-1
clone_size: NA
v_call: TRBV6-5

cdr3_nt: TGTGCCAGCAGCGTAGCTTTACAGGATGCTAACTATGGCTACACCTTC
cdr3_aa: CASSVALQDANYGYTF
d_call: NA
j_call: TRBJ1-2
clone_size: NA
v_call: TRBV9

cdr3_nt: TGTGCCAGCAGTATCAAGGTGGGGGTCTACAATGAGCAGTTCTTC
cdr3_aa: CASSIKVGVYNEQFF
d_call: NA
j_call: TRBJ2-1
clone_size: NA
v_call: TRBV2

cdr3_nt: TGTGCCAGCAGGGGGACAGGGGACTACGAGCAGTACTTC
cdr3_aa: CASRGTGDYEQYF
d_call: TRBD1
j_call: TRBJ2-7
clone_size: once
v_call: TRBV2

cdr3_nt: TGCGCCAGCAGCCTGGGGACAGACGTGAATTCACCCCTCCACTTT
cdr3_aa: CASSLGTDVNSPLHF
d_call: TRBD1
j_call: TRBJ1-6
clone_size: NA
v_call: TRBV4-1

cdr3_nt: TGTGCCAGCAGGGTGTCGGTTAGTCCCAACTATGGCTACACCTTC
cdr3_aa: CASRVSVSPNYGYTF
d_call: NA
j_call: TRBJ1-2
clone_size: NA
v_call: TRBV6-5

cdr3_nt: TGTGCCAGCAGCCCAGGGGTAAGGGCGCTCTCCTATAATTCACCCCTCCACTTT
cdr3_aa: CASSPGVRALSYNSPLHF
d_call: NA
j_call: TRBJ1-6
clone_size: NA
v_call: TRBV7-2

cdr3_nt: TGTGCCAGCAGCCAGACAGTTAATAGCAATCAGCCCCAGCATTTT
cdr3_aa: CASSQTVNSNQPQHF
d_call: NA
j_call: TRBJ1-5
clone_size: once
v_call: TRBV5-5

cdr3_nt: TGTGCCAGCAGCGTAGAGTCTGCTGGAAACACCATATATTTT
cdr3_aa: CASSVESAGNTIYF
d_call: NA
j_call: TRBJ1-3
clone_size: NA
v_call: TRBV9

cdr3_nt: TGCGCCAGCAGCCGGGGGTTGGAGGGCTATGGCTACACCTTC
cdr3_aa: CASSRGLEGYGYTF
d_call: NA
j_call: TRBJ1-2
clone_size: NA
v_call: TRBV4-1

cdr3_nt: TGTGCCAGCAGCCCGATAGGGGGGAACACTGAAGCTTTCTTT
cdr3_aa: CASSPIGGNTEAFF
d_call: NA
j_call: TRBJ1-1
clone_size: NA
v_call: TRBV27

cdr3_nt: TGTGCCAGCAGTTTATCCCGAGACGGAAACACTGAAGCTTTCTTT
cdr3_aa: CASSLSRDGNTEAFF
d_call: NA
j_call: TRBJ1-1
clone_size: NA
v_call: TRBV27

cdr3_nt: TGTGCCAGCAGCGTTCGAAGCGGGGGGCCAAACAATGAGCAGTTCTTC
cdr3_aa: CASSVRSGGPNNEQFF
d_call: TRBD2
j_call: TRBJ2-1
clone_size: NA
v_call: TRBV9

cdr3_nt: TGTGCCAGCAGCCAAGAAAGTGGAGCTGAAGCTTTCTTT
cdr3_aa: CASSQESGAEAFF
d_call: NA
j_call: TRBJ1-1
clone_size: NA
v_call: TRBV3-1/TRBV3-2

cdr3_nt: TGCGCCAGCAGCCTCTCCGGAGAGGGTAGAGGCAATCAGCCCCAGCATTTT
cdr3_aa: CASSLSGEGRGNQPQHF
d_call: NA
j_call: TRBJ1-5
clone_size: NA
v_call: TRBV4-1

cdr3_nt: TGCGCCAGCACCTGGGACAGACAAGAGACCCAGTACTTC
cdr3_aa: CASTWDRQETQYF
d_call: TRBD1
j_call: TRBJ2-5
clone_size: NA
v_call: TRBV10-2

cdr3_nt: TGCGCCAGCAGTGAAAGTTTGGGCGGGGGGATCTACGAGCAGTACTTC
cdr3_aa: CASSESLGGGIYEQYF
d_call: TRBD2
j_call: TRBJ2-7
clone_size: NA
v_call: TRBV10-2

cdr3_nt: TGTGCCAGCAGCTTATCGCGTGGTCAGCCCCAGCATTTT
cdr3_aa: CASSLSRGQPQHF
d_call: NA
j_call: TRBJ1-5
clone_size: once
v_call: TRBV7-2

cdr3_nt: TGTGCCAGCTCACCAAAAACGACAGGGACCATCTTCATCGGCGATACGCAGTATTTT
cdr3_aa: CASSPKTTGTIFIGDTQYF
d_call: TRBD1
j_call: TRBJ2-3
clone_size: NA
v_call: TRBV18

cdr3_nt: TGCGCCAGCAGCGGGACAGCCGGTCCGGGGGAGCAGTACTTC
cdr3_aa: CASSGTAGPGEQYF
d_call: TRBD1
j_call: TRBJ2-7
clone_size: NA
v_call: TRBV4-1

cdr3_nt: TGTGCCAGCAGCTTAGCGGGATCAAGCACAGATACGCAGTATTTT
cdr3_aa: CASSLAGSSTDTQYF
d_call: TRBD2
j_call: TRBJ2-3
clone_size: few
v_call: TRBV5-8

cdr3_nt: TGTGCCAGCAGTTTAAGCCCCGCCGGCTACACCTTC
cdr3_aa: CASSLSPAGYTF
d_call: NA
j_call: TRBJ1-2
clone_size: NA
v_call: TRBV12-3/TRBV12-4

cdr3_nt: TGTGCCAGCAGTTTCGGATATAGCAATCAGCCCCAGCATTTT
cdr3_aa: CASSFGYSNQPQHF
d_call: NA
j_call: TRBJ1-5
clone_size: once
v_call: TRBV27

cdr3_nt: TGTGCCAGCAGCCCCGCGGCTAGGGGCGCTGAAGCTTTCTTT
cdr3_aa: CASSPAARGAEAFF
d_call: NA
j_call: TRBJ1-1
clone_size: NA
v_call: TRBV3-1/TRBV3-2

cdr3_nt: TGCGCCAGCAGCTTGGACGGGGGGTCACCTAATGAAAAACTGTTTTTT
cdr3_aa: CASSLDGGSPNEKLFF
d_call: NA
j_call: TRBJ1-4
clone_size: NA
v_call: TRBV5-1

cdr3_nt: TGCGCCAGCAGACTGGAGTCTAACTATGGCTACACCTTC
cdr3_aa: CASRLESNYGYTF
d_call: NA
j_call: TRBJ1-2
clone_size: NA
v_call: TRBV5-1

cdr3_nt: TGTGCCACCCGGGGCCCTAATTCACCCCTCCACTTT
cdr3_aa: CATRGPNSPLHF
d_call: NA
j_call: TRBJ1-6
clone_size: NA
v_call: TRBV19

cdr3_nt: TGTGCCAGCAGTACCCAGGGGGGACTAAACTATGGCTACACCTTC
cdr3_aa: CASSTQGGLNYGYTF
d_call: TRBD1
j_call: TRBJ1-2
clone_size: NA
v_call: TRBV27

cdr3_nt: TGTGCCAGCAGCCCCTCCAGGGGTGCTGAAGCTTTCTTT
cdr3_aa: CASSPSRGAEAFF
d_call: NA
j_call: TRBJ1-1
clone_size: once
v_call: TRBV7-8

cdr3_nt: TGCGCCAGCAGAGGCGGGACAGGGGGCTACGAGCAGTACTTC
cdr3_aa: CASRGGTGGYEQYF
d_call: TRBD1
j_call: TRBJ2-7
clone_size: NA
v_call: TRBV5-1

cdr3_nt: TGTGCCAGCAGTGTCGGGGAGACCTACGAGCAGTACTTC
cdr3_aa: CASSVGETYEQYF
d_call: NA
j_call: TRBJ2-7
clone_size: NA
v_call: TRBV2

cdr3_nt: TGCGCCAGCAGCTTGGGAGGTTACGAGCAGTACTTC
cdr3_aa: CASSLGGYEQYF
d_call: NA
j_call: TRBJ2-7
clone_size: NA
v_call: TRBV5-1

cdr3_nt: TGTGCCAGCAGCCAGCAAGAGACCCAGTACTTC
cdr3_aa: CASSQQETQYF
d_call: NA
j_call: TRBJ2-5
clone_size: NA
v_call: TRBV14

cdr3_nt: TGCGCCAGCAGACGGTTGGGAGAAGGCTACGAGCAGTACTTC
cdr3_aa: CASRRLGEGYEQYF
d_call: NA
j_call: TRBJ2-7
clone_size: NA
v_call: TRBV5-1

cdr3_nt: TGTGCCAGCAGCCCGGACAGCTATGGCTACACCTTC
cdr3_aa: CASSPDSYGYTF
d_call: NA
j_call: TRBJ1-2
clone_size: NA
v_call: TRBV5-4

cdr3_nt: TGTGCCAGCAGTTGGGACAGGGGCCCCTACGAGCAGTACTTC
cdr3_aa: CASSWDRGPYEQYF
d_call: TRBD1
j_call: TRBJ2-7
clone_size: once
v_call: TRBV2

cdr3_nt: TGTGCCAGCAGTACCTGGACAGGTCCTTCCTACGAGCAGTACTTC
cdr3_aa: CASSTWTGPSYEQYF
d_call: TRBD1
j_call: TRBJ2-7
clone_size: few
v_call: TRBV6-5

cdr3_nt: TGCAGCGTTGAGGGTCCCGGGACAGGGAATAAACACACTGAAGCTTTCTTT
cdr3_aa: CSVEGPGTGNKHTEAFF
d_call: TRBD1
j_call: TRBJ1-1
clone_size: NA
v_call: TRBV29-1

cdr3_nt: TGTGCCAGCAGTTACCGCTTCGGGACGGCGAACACCGGGGAGCTGTTTTTT
cdr3_aa: CASSYRFGTANTGELFF
d_call: NA
j_call: TRBJ2-2
clone_size: NA
v_call: TRBV6-2/TRBV6-3

cdr3_nt: TGTGCCAGCAGCCCGGGGGGGACAGATACGCAGTATTTT
cdr3_aa: CASSPGGTDTQYF
d_call: TRBD2
j_call: TRBJ2-3
clone_size: NA
v_call: TRBV11-3

cdr3_nt: TGTGCCAGCAGCCCTCAATACAATGGGTGGGAGCAGTACTTC
cdr3_aa: CASSPQYNGWEQYF
d_call: NA
j_call: TRBJ2-7
clone_size: NA
v_call: TRBV11-2

cdr3_nt: TGTGCCAGCTCACTGGGACAGGGAGGTGATCAGCCCCAGCATTTT
cdr3_aa: CASSLGQGGDQPQHF
d_call: TRBD1
j_call: TRBJ1-5
clone_size: NA
v_call: TRBV18

cdr3_nt: TGCGCCAGCAGCCAAGATCCGAATGAGCAGTTCTTC
cdr3_aa: CASSQDPNEQFF
d_call: NA
j_call: TRBJ2-1
clone_size: NA
v_call: TRBV4-1

cdr3_nt: TGCAGCGTTGTCGCAGGGGTCACTGAAGCTTTCTTT
cdr3_aa: CSVVAGVTEAFF
d_call: NA
j_call: TRBJ1-1
clone_size: NA
v_call: TRBV29-1

cdr3_nt: TGTGCCAGTAACCCGGACAGGGTTAGCAATCAGCCCCAGCATTTT
cdr3_aa: CASNPDRVSNQPQHF
d_call: TRBD1
j_call: TRBJ1-5
clone_size: NA
v_call: TRBV19

cdr3_nt: TGTGCCAGCAGCCGGCCGGGACAGGGGCTCTATGGCTACACCTTC
cdr3_aa: CASSRPGQGLYGYTF
d_call: TRBD1
j_call: TRBJ1-2
clone_size: NA
v_call: TRBV5-5

cdr3_nt: TGTGCCAGTAGTATAATTGGTTGGGCGGCTGAAGCTTTCTTT
cdr3_aa: CASSIIGWAAEAFF
d_call: NA
j_call: TRBJ1-1
clone_size: NA
v_call: TRBV19